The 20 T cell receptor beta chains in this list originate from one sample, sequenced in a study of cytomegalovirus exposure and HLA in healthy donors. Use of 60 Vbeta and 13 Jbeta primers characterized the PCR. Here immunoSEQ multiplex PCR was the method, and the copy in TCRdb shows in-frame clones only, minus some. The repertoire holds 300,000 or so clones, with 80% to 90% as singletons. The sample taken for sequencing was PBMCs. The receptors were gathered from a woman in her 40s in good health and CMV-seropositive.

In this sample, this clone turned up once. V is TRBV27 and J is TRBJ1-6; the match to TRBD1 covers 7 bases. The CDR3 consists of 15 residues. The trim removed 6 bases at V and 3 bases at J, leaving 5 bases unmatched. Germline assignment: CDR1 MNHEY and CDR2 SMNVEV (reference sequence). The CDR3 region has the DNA TGTGCCAGCAGCCGACAGGGAAACTATAATTCACCCCTCCACTTT. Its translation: CASSRQGNYNSPLHF.

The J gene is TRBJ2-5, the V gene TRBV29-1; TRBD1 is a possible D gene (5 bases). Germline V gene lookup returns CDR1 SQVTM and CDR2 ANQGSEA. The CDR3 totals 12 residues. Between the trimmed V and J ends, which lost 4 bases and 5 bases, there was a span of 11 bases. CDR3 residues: CSVGGNRETQYF. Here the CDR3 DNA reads TGCAGCGTTGGGGGCAACCGGGAGACCCAGTACTTC.

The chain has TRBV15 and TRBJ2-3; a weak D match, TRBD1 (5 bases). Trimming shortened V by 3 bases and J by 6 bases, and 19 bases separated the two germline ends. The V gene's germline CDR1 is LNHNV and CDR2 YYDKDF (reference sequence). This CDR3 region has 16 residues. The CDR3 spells CATSSPGRARFDTQYF. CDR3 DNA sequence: TGTGCCACCAGCAGCCCCGGCAGGGCACGGTTTGATACGCAGTATTTT.

The CDR3: CASSVWGVTEAFF. The CDR3 bases are TGTGCCAGCAGTGTATGGGGGGTGACTGAAGCTTTCTTT. The chain couples TRBV6-1 to TRBJ1-1; D may be TRBD1 (5 bases). V lost 4 bases and J 5 bases, leaving 11 bases between the germline ends. CDR3 size: 13 residues. CDR1 is MNHNS, CDR2 SASEGT, per germline.

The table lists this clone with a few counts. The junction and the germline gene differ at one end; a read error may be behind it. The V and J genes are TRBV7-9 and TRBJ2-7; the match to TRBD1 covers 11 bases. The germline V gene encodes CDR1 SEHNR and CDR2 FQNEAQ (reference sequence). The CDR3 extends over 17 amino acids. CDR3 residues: CSSSLRGQGAYSYEQYF. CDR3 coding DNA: TGTTCCAGCAGCTTAAGAGGACAGGGGGCCTATTCCTACGAGCAGTACTTC.

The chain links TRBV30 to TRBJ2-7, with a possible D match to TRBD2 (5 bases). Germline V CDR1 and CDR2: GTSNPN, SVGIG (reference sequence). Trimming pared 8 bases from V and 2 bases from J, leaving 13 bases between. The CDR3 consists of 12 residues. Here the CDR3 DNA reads TGTGCCCGGGGTGGGGAGACCTACGAGCAGTACTTC. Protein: CARGGETYEQYF.

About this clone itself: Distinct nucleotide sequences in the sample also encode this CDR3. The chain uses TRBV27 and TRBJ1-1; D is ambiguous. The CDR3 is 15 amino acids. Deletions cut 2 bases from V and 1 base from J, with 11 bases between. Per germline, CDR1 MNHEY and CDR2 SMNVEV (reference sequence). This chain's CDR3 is CASSLIAGGNTEAFF. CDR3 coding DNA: TGTGCCAGCAGTTTAATTGCCGGAGGGAACACTGAAGCTTTCTTT.

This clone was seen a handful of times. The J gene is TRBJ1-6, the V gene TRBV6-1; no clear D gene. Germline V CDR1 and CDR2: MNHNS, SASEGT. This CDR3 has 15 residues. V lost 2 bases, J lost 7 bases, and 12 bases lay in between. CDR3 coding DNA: TGTGCCAGCAGTGAATTTCTAGGAGGGAATTCACCCCTCCACTTT. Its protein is CASSEFLGGNSPLHF.

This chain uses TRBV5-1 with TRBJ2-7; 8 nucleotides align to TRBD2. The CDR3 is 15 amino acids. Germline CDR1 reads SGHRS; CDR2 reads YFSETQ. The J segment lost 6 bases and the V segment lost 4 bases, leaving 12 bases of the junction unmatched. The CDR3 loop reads CASSKLAARGPEQYF. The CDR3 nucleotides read TGCGCCAGCAGCAAACTAGCGGCCCGAGGGCCCGAGCAGTACTTC. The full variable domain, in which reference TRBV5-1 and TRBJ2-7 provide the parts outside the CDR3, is KAGVTQTPRYLIKTRGQQVTLSCSPISGHRSVSWYQQTPGQGLQFLFEYFSETQRNKGNFPGRFSGRQFSNSRSEMNVSTLELGDSALYLCASSKLAARGPEQYFGPGTRLTVT.

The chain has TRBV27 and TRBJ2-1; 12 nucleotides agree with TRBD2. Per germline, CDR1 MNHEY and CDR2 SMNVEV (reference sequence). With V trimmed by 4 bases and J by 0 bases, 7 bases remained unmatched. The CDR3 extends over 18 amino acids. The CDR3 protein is CASSWTSGTLNSYNEQFF. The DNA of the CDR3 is TGTGCCAGCAGTTGGACTAGCGGGACCCTAAACTCCTACAATGAGCAGTTCTTC.

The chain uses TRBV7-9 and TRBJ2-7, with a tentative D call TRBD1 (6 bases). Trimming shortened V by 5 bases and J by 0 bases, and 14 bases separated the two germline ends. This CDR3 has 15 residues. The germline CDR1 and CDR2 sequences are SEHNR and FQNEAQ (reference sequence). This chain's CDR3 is CASSQTGIISYEQYF. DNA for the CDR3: TGTGCCAGCAGCCAAACAGGGATTATCTCCTACGAGCAGTACTTC.

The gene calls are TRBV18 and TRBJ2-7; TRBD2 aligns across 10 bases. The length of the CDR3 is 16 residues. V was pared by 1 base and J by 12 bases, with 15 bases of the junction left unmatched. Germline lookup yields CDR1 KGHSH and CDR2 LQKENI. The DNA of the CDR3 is TGTGCCAGCTCACCACAAGTGCCGACTCTAGCGGGAGCGCCGTACTTC. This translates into CASSPQVPTLAGAPYF.

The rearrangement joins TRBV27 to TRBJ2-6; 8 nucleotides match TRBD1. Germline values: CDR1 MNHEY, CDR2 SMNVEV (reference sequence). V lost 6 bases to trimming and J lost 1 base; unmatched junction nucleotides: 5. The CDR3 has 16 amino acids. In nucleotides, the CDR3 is TGTGCCAGCAGCAGGACAGGGCTATCTGGGGCCAACGTCCTGACTTTC. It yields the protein CASSRTGLSGANVLTF.

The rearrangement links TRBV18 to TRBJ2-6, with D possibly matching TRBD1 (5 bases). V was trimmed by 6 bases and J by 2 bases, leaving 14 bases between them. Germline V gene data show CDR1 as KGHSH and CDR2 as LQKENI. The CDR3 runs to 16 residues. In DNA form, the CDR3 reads TGTGCCAGCTCCCCGCAACCAGGGCCTGGGGCCAACGTCCTGACTTTC. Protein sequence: CASSPQPGPGANVLTF.

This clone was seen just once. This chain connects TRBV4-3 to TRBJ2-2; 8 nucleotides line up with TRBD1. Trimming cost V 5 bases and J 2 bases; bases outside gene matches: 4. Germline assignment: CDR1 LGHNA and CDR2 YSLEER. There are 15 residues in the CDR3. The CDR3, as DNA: TGCGCCAGCAGCACGGACAGGGTTAACACCGGGGAGCTGTTTTTT. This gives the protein CASSTDRVNTGELFF.

The CDR3 loop reads CASSLAAEWGTDTQYF. CDR3 nucleotide sequence: TGTGCCAGCAGCTTAGCGGCGGAATGGGGCACAGATACGCAGTATTTT. The chain is built from TRBV13 and TRBJ2-3, with D uncertain. The V end was cut by 1 base, the J end by 1 base, with 12 bases between. There are 16 residues in the CDR3. CDR1 is PRHDT and CDR2 is FYEKMQ in the germline V gene (reference sequence).

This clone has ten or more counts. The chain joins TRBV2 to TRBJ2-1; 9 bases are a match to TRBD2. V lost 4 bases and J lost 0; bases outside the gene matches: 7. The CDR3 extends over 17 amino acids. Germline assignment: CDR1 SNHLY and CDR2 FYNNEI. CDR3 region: CASSGEIAGASYNEQFF. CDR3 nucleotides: TGTGCCAGCAGTGGAGAGATAGCGGGGGCCTCCTACAATGAGCAGTTCTTC.

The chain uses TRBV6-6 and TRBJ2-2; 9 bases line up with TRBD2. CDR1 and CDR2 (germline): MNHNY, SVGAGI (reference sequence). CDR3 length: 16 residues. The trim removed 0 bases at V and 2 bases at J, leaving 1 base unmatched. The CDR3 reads CASSYSGLANTGELFF. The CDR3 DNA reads TGTGCCAGCAGTTACTCGGGACTAGCAAACACCGGGGAGCTGTTTTTT.

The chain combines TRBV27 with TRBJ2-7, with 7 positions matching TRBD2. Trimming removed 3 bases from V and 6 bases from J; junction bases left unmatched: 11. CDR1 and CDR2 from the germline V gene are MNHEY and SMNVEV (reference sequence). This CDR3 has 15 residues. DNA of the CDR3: TGTGCCAGCAGTTTGTGGGGGAGGGCCCCCCTCGAGCAGTACTTC. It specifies CASSLWGRAPLEQYF.

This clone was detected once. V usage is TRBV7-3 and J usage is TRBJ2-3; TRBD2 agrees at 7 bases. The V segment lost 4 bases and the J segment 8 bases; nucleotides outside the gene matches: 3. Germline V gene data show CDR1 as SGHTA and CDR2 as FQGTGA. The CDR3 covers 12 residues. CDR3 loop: CASSSLATTQYF. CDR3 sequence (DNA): TGTGCCAGCAGCTCACTAGCGACTACGCAGTATTTT.